These T cell receptor beta chains were read from a single sample in a study of cytomegalovirus exposure and HLA in healthy donors. Only in-frame clones appear in the TCRdb table, and some are missing; sequencing was by immunoSEQ multiplex PCR. In the table there are about 110,000 clones, around nine tenths of which are singletons. The sequencing sample was made of PBMCs. All receptors derive from a woman aged 18-29 years in good health and CMV-seronegative. CDR3s include the opening cysteine and the closing phenylalanine or tryptophan. Size is omitted from some rows. Given values are once, few, many or a class for expanded clones.

v_gene	j_gene	abundance	CDR3aa
TRBV7-2	TRBJ2-3	NA	CASSISGLAGGRTDTQYF
TRBV14	TRBJ2-2	NA	CATGFTNTGELFF
TRBV19	TRBJ2-1	NA	CASSILVSGRTYNEQFF
TRBV5-1	TRBJ1-2	NA	CASSLGTGNGYTF
TRBV6-1	TRBJ2-7	NA	CASRPGQEIYEQYF
TRBV2	TRBJ2-5	NA	CASRARTSGSQETQYF
TRBV7-9	TRBJ1-5	NA	CASSSFGKGGNQPQHF
TRBV28	TRBJ1-2	NA	CASSFNRGRYYGYTF
TRBV28	TRBJ2-7	NA	CASRMRSGGRMAYEQYF
TRBV9	TRBJ2-3	few	CASSVVPLAGYTDTQYF
TRBV6-1	TRBJ2-1	NA	CASRKDRGRYNEQFF
TRBV4-1	TRBJ1-3	NA	CASSPTGLNTIYF
TRBV7-9	TRBJ1-5	few	CASSEGGQPQHF
TRBV9	TRBJ1-2	NA	CASSTGQGNYGYTF
TRBV5-8	TRBJ1-5	NA	CASSLGGRSNQPQHF
TRBV15	TRBJ2-1	NA	CATSRDQGKGDWRESYNEQFF
TRBV4-1	TRBJ2-1	NA	CASSQDTGSFSEEQFF
TRBV7-2	TRBJ1-2	NA	CASSLGGRVNYGYTF
TRBV18	TRBJ1-5	NA	CASSPPGQPQHF
TRBV2	TRBJ2-7	NA	CASRRQGSYEQYF
TRBV15	TRBJ2-7	NA	CATSRGPGQGYEQYF
TRBV30	TRBJ1-2	NA	CAWSVGQGHTF
TRBV18	TRBJ2-7	NA	CASSPSRDRDYEQYF
TRBV6-5	TRBJ2-7	once	CASSLRQGIYEQYF
TRBV4-2	TRBJ2-1	NA	CASSQDGARDNEQFF
TRBV10-2	TRBJ1-3	NA	CASQEGTVSGNTIYF
TRBV11-3	TRBJ2-2	NA	CASSLDWGTANTGELFF
TRBV25-1	TRBJ1-4	NA	CARQGLSNEKLFF
TRBV10-3	TRBJ1-1	NA	CAISEAGENTEAFF
TRBV7-6	TRBJ2-7	NA	CASSPGGPAEQYF
TRBV7-9	TRBJ2-3	NA	CASSPADTQYF
TRBV4-3	TRBJ1-1	NA	CASSQQGGAAEAFF
TRBV30	NA	NA	CAWSLGQRVYEQYF
TRBV4-1	TRBJ1-1	NA	CASSQVEGAGTEAFF
TRBV15	TRBJ2-2	NA	CATSRGLAGGQVGELFF
TRBV7-3	TRBJ2-6	NA	CASSLTGGSGANVLTF
TRBV19	TRBJ2-7	NA	CASSPGQLQYF
TRBV28	TRBJ2-7	once	CASSLGQDAAYEQYF
TRBV18	TRBJ1-1	NA	CASSPRNNMNTEAFF
TRBV10-3	TRBJ1-2	NA	CAATGTGEYGYTF
TRBV7-2	TRBJ1-5	NA	CASSLMSERNQPQHF
TRBV4-1	TRBJ2-7	NA	CASSQASSYEQYF
TRBV28	TRBJ2-7	NA	CASSPRAPEQYF
TRBV19	TRBJ1-5	NA	CASDGGQFNQPQHF
TRBV9	TRBJ1-1	NA	CASSVEQGFTEAFF
TRBV27	TRBJ1-1	NA	CASSFGQVHTEAFF
TRBV6-4	TRBJ1-5	NA	CASTQGHGDQPQHF
TRBV25-1	TRBJ2-1	NA	CASSVWTSANNEQFF